Given below is one TCR beta chain in context. Its antigen remains unidentified. The CDR3 extends over 17 amino acids. V was shortened by 3 bases and J by 0 bases, with 17 bases between the two germline ends. Germline V gene lookup returns CDR1 SGHTA and CDR2 FQGNSA. It was genomic DNA that served as the template for profiling TCR beta VDJ and CDR3. TCRdb reanalysed the reads using MiXCR and keeps one entry per CDR3 protein. This sample yields around 200,000 distinct CDR3 sequences, of which less than 65% are seen a single time; about 17% belongs to the top ten. This entry is derived from a study of CD8+CD57+ T cells in acquired aplastic anemia. For the study at large: On average, sorted CD4+ and CD8+ cells gave 3.2 ug of DNA. Healthy donor CD4+ samples were sequenced to a depth that averaged around 9.9 million reads. General study results and limits: CD8+ Simpson's diversity did not differ significantly between patients and controls. Patients and controls were found to share roughly 31 CD8+ CDR3 sequences.

The TCR originated in a human donor in good health, serving as a control. The rearrangement joins TRBV7-2 to TRBJ1-2; a possible D gene is TRBD1 (5 bases). Sequenced material: sorted CD4+, CD8+, or CD8+CD57+ T cells (not recorded which) from PBMCs. The CDR3 reads CASSLDVNRRANYGYTF. CDR3 DNA sequence: TGTGCCAGCAGCTTGGACGTCAACAGGAGAGCTAACTATGGCTACACCTTC.